A selection of T cell receptor beta chains follows, all from one sample in a study of control samples from healthy donors and cancer patients. Sequencing used immunoSEQ multiplex PCR; TCRdb keeps in-frame clones, though not all of them. This table has about 120,000 clones, 89% appearing once. Sequencing used blood. These receptors were collected from a man in his fifties in good health. The conserved cysteine and the conserved F or W are not part of the CDR3 here. D genes are given only for firm matches.

cdr3_aa j_call v_call d_call
ASSQPNYGYT TRBJ1-2 TRBV3-1/TRBV3-2 .
ASRWDRAAEAF TRBJ1-1 TRBV6-5 TRBD1
ASSLGDWGTEAF TRBJ1-1 TRBV7-8 .
ASRSDLQVREQY TRBJ2-7 TRBV25-1 .
AISETGGWGTEAF TRBJ1-1 TRBV10-3 TRBD1
ASGGRARKKLF TRBJ1-4 TRBV3-1/TRBV3-2 .
ASSLTLTGMEETQY TRBJ2-5 TRBV11-2 TRBD1
ASSGGDSLNSPLH TRBJ1-6 TRBV6-2/TRBV6-3 TRBD1
AISESGGTGELF TRBJ2-2 TRBV10-3 .
ASSQGSYEQY TRBJ2-7 TRBV25-1 .
ASSETTGAKTEAF TRBJ1-1 TRBV5-1 TRBD1
ASSSYSADTQY TRBJ2-3 TRBV11-2 .
ASFRTNTGELF TRBJ2-2 TRBV6-6 .
ASSPDGTLGIPY TRBJ2-3 TRBV7-8 .
ASSLGGTDTGELF TRBJ2-2 TRBV5-1 .